This T cell receptor beta chain appears in the sequencing data of a study of control samples from healthy donors and cancer patients. TCRdb's table, derived via immunoSEQ multiplex PCR, lists solely in-frame clones and lacks some. The sample contains 95,000 to 100,000 clones, 80% to 90% of which appear only once. Looked up from germline, CDR1 is LGHDT and CDR2 is YNNKEL (reference sequence). V shed 4 bases, J shed 1 base, and the junction held 6 bases outside the gene matches. CDR3 length: 15 residues. The clonotype was recovered from a man aged 30 to 45 in good health. The chain has TRBV3-1 (or the pseudogene TRBV3-2) and TRBJ1-1; 7 bases fit TRBD1. Sequencing was done on a sample of blood. Written as DNA, the CDR3 is TGTGCCAGCAGCCCTCGGGACAGAAAGAACACTGAAGCTTTCTTT. Its translation is CASSPRDRKNTEAFF.